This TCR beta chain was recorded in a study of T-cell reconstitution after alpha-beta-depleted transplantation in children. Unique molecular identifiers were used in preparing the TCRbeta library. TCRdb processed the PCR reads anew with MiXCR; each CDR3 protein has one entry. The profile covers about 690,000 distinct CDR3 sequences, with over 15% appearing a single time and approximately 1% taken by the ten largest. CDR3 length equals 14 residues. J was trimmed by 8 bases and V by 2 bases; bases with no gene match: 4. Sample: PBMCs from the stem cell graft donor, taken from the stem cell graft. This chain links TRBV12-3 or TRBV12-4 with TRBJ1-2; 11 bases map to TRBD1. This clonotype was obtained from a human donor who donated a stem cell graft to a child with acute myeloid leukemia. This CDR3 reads CASSLRTGGHGYTF. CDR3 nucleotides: TGTGCCAGCAGTTTACGGACAGGGGGCCACGGCTACACCTTC.